The 11 T cell receptor beta chains below were found in one sample sequenced in a study of monozygotic twins with inflammatory bowel disease. TCRdb reprocessed the 5' RACE reads and keeps a single row for each CDR3 protein, giving no DNA. The listing records under 200,000 distinct CDR3 sequences. Specimen: blood. The receptor source for this set is a human donor with ulcerative colitis or Crohn's disease, or a healthy co-twin of an affected twin (not recorded which).

J is TRBJ2-5 and V is TRBV5-6. The CDR3 length is 14 residues. Germline CDR1 is SGHDT and CDR2 is YYEEEE. The CDR3 loop reads CASSLGIPKGTQYF.

The chain carries TRBV6-5 and TRBJ2-2; lacking DNA, the TRBD1 call made by TCRdb goes unchecked. CDR3 length: 15 amino acids. The germline V gene has CDR1 MNHEY and CDR2 SVGAGI. CDR3 protein: CASSYRTPTSGELFF.

The V and J genes are TRBV7-3 and TRBJ2-1. Germline CDR1 SGHTA, CDR2 FQGTGA. The CDR3 is made up of 14 amino acids. CDR3 in amino acids: CASSSLTDPNEQFF.

V and J are TRBV14 and TRBJ2-7; TCRdb selects TRBD1, and the lack of DNA leaves this call unchecked. The length of the CDR3 is 15 residues. Germline V gene data show CDR1 as SGHDN and CDR2 as FVKESK. The CDR3 protein is CASSQFGTGVSEQYF.

The chain links TRBV12-3 or TRBV12-4 to TRBJ2-7; TCRdb designates TRBD1, a call that cannot be tested without DNA. The CDR3 contains 14 residues. CDR3 region: CASSLTGGTYEQYF.

The chain combines TRBV9 with TRBJ2-3; TCRdb names TRBD2, which stays unverified in the absence of DNA. The germline CDR1 and CDR2 sequences are SGDLS and YYNGEE. There are 15 residues in the CDR3. CDR3 protein: CASSVGGRGTDTQYF.

The chain employs TRBV24-1 and TRBJ1-5; TCRdb's D gene call, TRBD1, goes unchecked for lack of DNA. Germline V CDR1 and CDR2: KGHDR, SFDVKD. The CDR3 runs 15 residues. This chain's CDR3 is CATSDKGDRDQPQHF.

The V call is TRBV5-1, the J call TRBJ2-7; TCRdb designates TRBD1, a call that cannot be tested without DNA. In germline, CDR1 is SGHRS, CDR2 YFSETQ. The CDR3 is made up of 14 amino acids. The CDR3 here is CASSLAVGGLEQYF.

The chain is built from TRBV10-1 and TRBJ2-7; TCRdb outputs TRBD1, but without DNA this stays unchecked. CDR1 and CDR2 (germline): WNHNN, SYGVQD (reference sequence). CDR3 length: 14 amino acids. CDR3 residues: CASSPGTPPYEQYF.

The rearrangement uses TRBV28 and TRBJ2-2; TCRdb's D call of TRBD1 is untestable without DNA. Germline-derived CDR1 and CDR2 are MDHEN and SYDVKM. This CDR3 spans 14 amino acids. The CDR3 spells CASSLGQGTGELFF.

The chain employs TRBV11-1 and TRBJ2-1; TCRdb names TRBD1, which stays unverified in the absence of DNA. Germline values: CDR1 SGHAT, CDR2 FQDESV (reference sequence). This CDR3 has 18 amino acids. This CDR3 reads CASSYPPGGLSSYNEQFF.